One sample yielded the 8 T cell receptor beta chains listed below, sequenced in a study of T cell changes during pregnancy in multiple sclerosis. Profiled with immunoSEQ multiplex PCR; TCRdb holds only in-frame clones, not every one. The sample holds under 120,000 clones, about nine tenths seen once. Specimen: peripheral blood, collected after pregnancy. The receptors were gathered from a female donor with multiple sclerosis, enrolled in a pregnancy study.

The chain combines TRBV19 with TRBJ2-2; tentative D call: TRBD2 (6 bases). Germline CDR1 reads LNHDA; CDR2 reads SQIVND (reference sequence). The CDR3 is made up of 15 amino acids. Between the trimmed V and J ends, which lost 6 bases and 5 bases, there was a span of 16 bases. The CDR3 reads CASRASGTRTGELFF. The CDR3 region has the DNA TGTGCCAGTAGAGCATCCGGGACTCGTACCGGGGAGCTGTTTTTT.

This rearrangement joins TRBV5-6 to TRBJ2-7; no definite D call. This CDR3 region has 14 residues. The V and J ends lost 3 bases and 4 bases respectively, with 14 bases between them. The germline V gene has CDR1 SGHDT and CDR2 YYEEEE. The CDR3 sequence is CASSYGRVLYEQYF. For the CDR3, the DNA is TGTGCCAGCAGCTACGGTCGGGTGTTGTACGAGCAGTACTTC.

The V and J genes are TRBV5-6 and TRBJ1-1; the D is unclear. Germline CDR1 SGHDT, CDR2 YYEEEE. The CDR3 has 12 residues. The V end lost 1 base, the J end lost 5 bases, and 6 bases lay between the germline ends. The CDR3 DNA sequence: TGTGCCAGCAGCTTGCAAACTACTGAAGCTTTCTTT. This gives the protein CASSLQTTEAFF.

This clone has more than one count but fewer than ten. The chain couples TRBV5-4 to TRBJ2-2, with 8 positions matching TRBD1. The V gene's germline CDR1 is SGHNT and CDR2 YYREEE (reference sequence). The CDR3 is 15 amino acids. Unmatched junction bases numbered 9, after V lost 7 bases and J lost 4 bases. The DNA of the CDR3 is TGTGCCAGCTCACCGACAGGGGAGGCCACCGGGGAGCTGTTTTTT. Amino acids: CASSPTGEATGELFF.

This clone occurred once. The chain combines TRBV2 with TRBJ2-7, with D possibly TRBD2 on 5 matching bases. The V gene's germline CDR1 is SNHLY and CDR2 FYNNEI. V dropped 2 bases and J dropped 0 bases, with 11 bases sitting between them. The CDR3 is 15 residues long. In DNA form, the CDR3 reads TGTGCCAGCAGTGAACTAGCTTCAATCTCCTACGAGCAGTACTTC. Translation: CASSELASISYEQYF.

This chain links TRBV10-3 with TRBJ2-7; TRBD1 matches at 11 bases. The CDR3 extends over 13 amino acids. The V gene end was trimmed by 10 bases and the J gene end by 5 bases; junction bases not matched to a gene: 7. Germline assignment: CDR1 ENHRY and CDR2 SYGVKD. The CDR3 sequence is CATTGQGVDEQYF. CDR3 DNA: TGTGCCACCACGGGACAGGGGGTGGACGAGCAGTACTTC.

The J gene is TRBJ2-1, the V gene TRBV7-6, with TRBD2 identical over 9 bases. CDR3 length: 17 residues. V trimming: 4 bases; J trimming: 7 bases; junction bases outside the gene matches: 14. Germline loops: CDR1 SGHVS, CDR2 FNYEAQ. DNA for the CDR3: TGTGCCAGCAGCTCATTCGGGGGCGGGGGGGCCAAAAATGAGCAGTTCTTC. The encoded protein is CASSSFGGGGAKNEQFF. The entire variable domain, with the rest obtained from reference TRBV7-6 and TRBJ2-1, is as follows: GAGVSQSPRYKVTKRGQDVALRCDPISGHVSLYWYRQALGQGPEFLTYFNYEAQQDKSGLPNDRFSAERPEGSISTLTIQRTEQRDSAMYRCASSSFGGGGAKNEQFFGPGTRLTVL.

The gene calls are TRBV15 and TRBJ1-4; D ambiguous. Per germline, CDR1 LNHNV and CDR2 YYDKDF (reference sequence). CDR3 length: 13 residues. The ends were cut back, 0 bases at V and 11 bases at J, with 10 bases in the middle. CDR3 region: CATSRDSGGKLFF. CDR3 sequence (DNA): TGTGCCACCAGCAGAGATTCCGGAGGGAAACTGTTTTTT.